This T cell receptor beta chain came from a study of regulatory T cells in long-lasting Graves disease. Notes on the study in general: Persistent disease favored TRBV28, TRBJ1-2 and TRBJ2-5.

Through Arm-PCR of CDR3 regions and iRepertoire HTBI primers, TCR beta libraries were built. TCRdb re-called the multiplex PCR reads through MiXCR, storing one row per CDR3 protein. The table has more than 450,000 distinct CDR3 sequences, around 15% seen once. This clonotype occurred a few times. The antigen remains unidentified. Time point meaning: newly diagnosed GD, antithyroid drugs for less than 3 months. Researchers made the TCR library from RNA that was extracted from PBMCs. CDR3 length equals 15 residues. Germline assignment: CDR1 LGHNA and CDR2 YNFKEQ. The V and J ends lost 4 bases and 1 base respectively, with 13 bases between them. The same sample was also studied in work on T cells in Graves' hyperthyroidism and ophthalmopathy. That paper notes: In validation, the model predicted ophthalmopathy. These predictions came a median about 6.5 months before onset.

This clonotype was sampled from a man aged 40-49 years with Graves disease. The genes are TRBV4-2 and TRBJ2-5; perhaps TRBD2 as D (6 bases). The specimen comprised peripheral blood mononuclear cells (PBMCs), sampled at new diagnosis, from a patient treated with antithyroid drugs. In DNA, the CDR3 is TGTGCCAGCAGCCCCCAGGAGGGATTCCAAGAGACCCAGTACTTC. This encodes CASSPQEGFQETQYF.